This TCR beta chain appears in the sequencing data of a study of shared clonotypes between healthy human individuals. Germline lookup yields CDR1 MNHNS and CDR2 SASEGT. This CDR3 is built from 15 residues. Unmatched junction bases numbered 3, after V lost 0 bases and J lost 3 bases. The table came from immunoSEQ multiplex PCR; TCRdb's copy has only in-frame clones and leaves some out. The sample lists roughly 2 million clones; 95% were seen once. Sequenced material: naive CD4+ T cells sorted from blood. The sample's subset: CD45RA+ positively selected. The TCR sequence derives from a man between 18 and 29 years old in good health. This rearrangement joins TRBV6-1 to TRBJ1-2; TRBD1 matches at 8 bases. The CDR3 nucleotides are TGTGCCAGCAGTGAAGCTCACAGGGGGGACTATGGCTACACCTTC. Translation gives CASSEAHRGDYGYTF.